Each of the 27 T cell receptor beta chains below was sequenced from the same sample in a study of T cells in Graves' hyperthyroidism and ophthalmopathy. RNA transcripts were the template for amplifying TCR beta CDR3 regions. The TCR CDR3 first-round RT-PCR relied on the HTBI primer set. Via MiXCR, TCRdb re-called the multiplex PCR reads, giving one row per CDR3 protein. This sample has 500,000 to 750,000 distinct CDR3 sequences, with roughly 50% found just once. The source material was peripheral blood or thyroid tissue (not recorded which). These receptors came from a woman aged 18-29 years with Graves' hyperthyroidism.

This clonotype was counted only a few times. One end of the junction is discordant with germline, which a read error may explain. The chain couples TRBV7-8 to TRBJ2-7, with D maybe TRBD2 (5 bases). The CDR3 length is 12 residues. Looked up from germline, CDR1 is SGHVS and CDR2 is FQNEAQ. The CDR3 region has the DNA TGTGCCAGCAGCTTAGGGGCCGGGGAGCTGTACTTC. It yields the protein CASSLGAGELYF.

The chain joins TRBV7-9 to TRBJ2-7; TRBD2 agrees at 13 bases. The CDR3 runs to 17 residues. Trimming removed 4 bases from V and 7 bases from J; junction bases left unmatched: 13. Looked up from germline, CDR1 is SEHNR and CDR2 is FQNEAQ (reference sequence). The CDR3 DNA follows: TGTGCCAGCAGCTCAACAGGGACTAGCGGGACGCGAGCTGAGCAGTACTTC. It translates to CASSSTGTSGTRAEQYF.

This clonotype was counted only a few times. Here the CDR3 reads CSASGEQFF. The CDR3, as DNA: TGCAGTGCTAGTGGTGAGCAGTTCTTC. The rearrangement links TRBV20-1 to TRBJ2-1; D is unclear. The CDR3 contains 9 residues. V lost 3 bases to trimming and J lost 9 bases, with 3 bases between them. CDR1 and CDR2 (germline): DFQATT, SNEGSKA (reference sequence).

This clonotype was counted a few times. The chain carries TRBV3-1 and TRBJ2-7; 13 bases match TRBD2. Germline V gene lookup returns CDR1 LGHDT and CDR2 YNNKEL (reference sequence). There are 16 residues in the CDR3. V gave up 11 bases and J gave up 6 bases; unmatched junction bases: 16. CDR3 in amino acids: CAWSSPWTSGSTEQYF. The CDR3 DNA sequence: TGTGCCTGGAGTTCTCCCTGGACTAGCGGGAGCACCGAGCAGTACTTC.

This clonotype showed up just a few times. The chain employs TRBV12-3 or TRBV12-4 and TRBJ1-5; D unresolved. The CDR3 totals 17 residues. V gave up 0 bases and J gave up 1 base, with 13 bases separating them. The chain's CDR3 is CASSLAPLADSNQPQHF. In DNA form, the CDR3 reads TGTGCCAGCAGTTTAGCTCCTTTGGCAGACAGCAATCAGCCCCAGCATTTT.

This clonotype was recorded many times. CDR3 region: CVNKFGAGEQYF. CDR3 nucleotide sequence: TGTGTCAATAAGTTTGGGGCTGGCGAGCAGTACTTC. This chain connects TRBV2 to TRBJ2-7; D perhaps matches TRBD1 (5 bases). Germline loops: CDR1 SNHLY, CDR2 FYNNEI. The CDR3 covers 12 residues. Full variable domain (remainder filled in from reference TRBV2 and TRBJ2-7): EPEVTQTPSHQVTQMGQEVILRCVPISNHLYFYWYRQILGQKVEFLVSFYNNEISEKSEIFDDQFSVERPDGSNFTLKIRSTKLEDSAMYFCVNKFGAGEQYFGPGTRLTVT.

This clonotype has a count of ten or more. This rearrangement joins TRBV24-1 to TRBJ1-2; 8 bases agree with TRBD1. V shed 4 bases and J 1 base; nucleotides not matched to a gene: 7. Germline assignment: CDR1 KGHDR and CDR2 SFDVKD. This CDR3 region has 16 residues. CDR3 amino acids: CATSEKGQGNNYGYTF. The CDR3 DNA reads as TGTGCCACCAGTGAGAAAGGACAGGGTAATAACTATGGCTACACCTTC.

In the case of this clonotype: One end of the junction varies from germline; a read error may be responsible. The rearrangement links TRBV29-1 to TRBJ2-1; D not resolved. CDR1 SQVTM and CDR2 ANQGSEA come from the germline V gene. The CDR3 length is 12 residues. The CDR3 coding sequence is TGCAGCGTCGACGCCAGTTACATTGAGCAGTTCTTC. Protein product: CSVDASYIEQFF.

This clonotype was seen ten or more times. The chain uses TRBV29-1 and TRBJ2-3, with D uncertain. Germline lookup yields CDR1 SQVTM and CDR2 ANQGSEA. The V end lost 5 bases, the J end lost 6 bases, and 18 bases lay between the germline ends. This CDR3 has 14 residues. The CDR3 spells CSVSDPVGSDTQYF. The CDR3 coding sequence is TGCAGCGTTTCGGATCCGGTCGGGTCGGATACGCAGTATTTT.

V gene TRBV7-9 combines with J gene TRBJ2-7; D gene unclear. Trimming took 5 bases from V and 7 from J, leaving 12 bases between them. The CDR3 extends over 12 amino acids. Germline loops: CDR1 SEHNR, CDR2 FQNEAQ (reference sequence). The CDR3 here is CASSLSFHEQYF. The CDR3 DNA is TGTGCCAGCAGCCTTAGCTTCCATGAGCAGTACTTC.

The chain links TRBV7-6 to TRBJ1-1; no clear D gene. Trimming removed 1 base from V and 3 bases from J, with 12 bases in between. Germline values: CDR1 SGHVS, CDR2 FNYEAQ. The CDR3 spans 15 residues. CDR3 loop: CASSLDAFGDTEAFF. CDR3 bases: TGTGCCAGCAGCTTAGACGCCTTTGGTGACACTGAAGCTTTCTTT.

The chain uses TRBV5-1 and TRBJ1-2; D is ambiguous. This CDR3 has 15 residues. Germline CDR1 reads SGHRS; CDR2 reads YFSETQ. Trimming stripped 3 bases from V and 1 base from J, with 13 bases between. CDR3 nucleotide sequence: TGCGCCAGCAGCTACGCAAGGGCCCTTAACTATGGCTACACCTTC. Amino acid sequence: CASSYARALNYGYTF.

This clonotype was seen a handful of times. This chain uses TRBV19 with TRBJ1-5; TRBD1 might be the D (5 bases). CDR1 is LNHDA and CDR2 is SQIVND in the germline V gene (reference sequence). This CDR3 is built from 15 residues. V lost 10 bases and J lost 0, with 16 bases in between. The CDR3 sequence is CATRVEAASNQPQHF. The CDR3 DNA follows: TGTGCCACCAGGGTAGAGGCAGCTAGCAATCAGCCCCAGCATTTT.

The CDR3 loop is CATSSMGTEPEKLFF. The DNA of the CDR3 is TGTGCCACCAGCAGCATGGGGACGGAACCCGAAAAACTGTTTTTT. V usage is TRBV15 and J usage is TRBJ1-4; weak D call: TRBD1 (5 bases). Germline V gene lookup returns CDR1 LNHNV and CDR2 YYDKDF (reference sequence). This CDR3 contains 15 residues. Trimming cost V 3 bases and J 8 bases, with 16 bases left between them.

The V gene is TRBV20-1, the J gene TRBJ2-7, with TRBD2 identical over 14 bases. There are 18 residues in the CDR3. Germline CDR1 is DFQATT and CDR2 is SNEGSKA (reference sequence). V shed 0 bases and J 7 bases; nucleotides not matched to a gene: 14. The CDR3 here is CSARDKTGTSGSYNEQYF. The DNA for the CDR3 is TGCAGTGCTAGAGATAAAACCGGGACTAGCGGGAGTTACAATGAGCAGTACTTC.

This chain uses TRBV20-1 with TRBJ2-5; D unresolved. Trimming took 6 bases from V and 2 from J, leaving 19 bases between them. This CDR3 comprises 15 residues. Germline V CDR1 and CDR2: DFQATT, SNEGSKA (reference sequence). The CDR3: CSASSPPPAQETQYF. DNA for the CDR3: TGCAGTGCCAGCTCACCACCGCCCGCGCAAGAGACCCAGTACTTC.

With respect to this clonotype: A read error is likely, as this CDR3 ends without the conserved phenylalanine or tryptophan. The limits of the CDR3 on the DNA are not certain, so only TCRdb's listed CDR3 is given. V usage is TRBV10-3 and J usage is TRBJ1-6. The CDR3 adds up to 9 amino acids, both ends counted. Germline loops: CDR1 ENHRY, CDR2 SYGVKD. CDR3 region: CAISVVRTS.

This clonotype has at least ten counts. The chain links TRBV12-3 or TRBV12-4 to TRBJ1-3; D unclear. The CDR3 is made up of 13 amino acids. V lost 6 bases to trimming and J lost 7 bases, with 13 bases between them. CDR3 sequence reads: CASSLDWRNTIYF. CDR3 sequence (DNA): TGTGCCAGCAGCCTTGATTGGCGGAACACCATATATTTT.

This clonotype was observed many times. V usage is TRBV15 and J usage is TRBJ1-1; the match to TRBD1 covers 8 bases. CDR1 LNHNV and CDR2 YYDKDF come from the germline V gene (reference sequence). Unmatched junction bases numbered 6, after V lost 4 bases and J lost 2 bases. The CDR3 is 15 amino acids. CDR3 coding DNA: TGTGCCACCAGCACTACCGACAGGGGAAACACTGAAGCTTTCTTT. Its protein is CATSTTDRGNTEAFF.

This clonotype was counted once. Germline is not matched at one junction end, which may reflect a read error. The chain uses TRBV7-6 and TRBJ2-7; the D gene is possibly TRBD1 (6 bases). Germline assignment: CDR1 SGHVS and CDR2 FNYEAQ. This CDR3 contains 14 residues. CDR3 bases: TGTGCCAGCTCGCCCACCGGGACATCCTACGGGCAGTACTTC. Translated, it gives CASSPTGTSYGQYF.

In this sample, this clonotype turned up many times. Here the CDR3 reads CASSEAARNPPLHF. As DNA, the CDR3 is TGTGCCAGCAGTGAAGCGGCCCGTAACCCACCCCTCCACTTT. The chain couples TRBV6-1 to TRBJ1-6; D remains ambiguous. The germline V gene has CDR1 MNHNS and CDR2 SASEGT. Trimming stripped 0 bases from V and 11 bases from J, with 11 bases between. The CDR3 spans 14 residues.

The rearrangement joins TRBV18 to TRBJ2-7; no reliable D call. This CDR3 has 13 residues. Germline V gene sequence: CDR1 KGHSH, CDR2 LQKENI. Trimming removed 4 bases from V and 6 bases from J, with 13 bases in between. In DNA form, the CDR3 reads TGTGCCAGCTCACAATTACCGAGACTCGAGCAGTACTTC. Amino acids: CASSQLPRLEQYF.

This clonotype was counted ten times or more. This rearrangement joins TRBV7-9 to TRBJ1-6, with TRBD1 matching 8 bases. This CDR3 spans 16 amino acids. Germline V CDR1 and CDR2: SEHNR, FQNEAQ (reference sequence). Germline trimming cut 5 bases from V and 10 bases from J; bases unmatched to any gene: 13. The CDR3 nucleotides read TGTGCCAGCAGCGCGAACCGACAGGGGAGAGGATCACCCCTCCACTTT. It specifies CASSANRQGRGSPLHF. The full variable domain, rest sourced from reference TRBV7-9 and TRBJ1-6, is DTGVSQNPRHKITKRGQNVTFRCDPISEHNRLYWYRQTLGQGPEFLTYFQNEAQLEKSRLLSDRFSAERPKGSFSTLEIQRTEQGDSAMYLCASSANRQGRGSPLHFGNGTRLTVT.

This clonotype was seen many times. This chain connects TRBV20-1 to TRBJ1-4, with TRBD1 identical over 9 bases. The germline gives CDR1 DFQATT, CDR2 SNEGSKA (reference sequence). Unmatched junction bases numbered 5, after V lost 4 bases and J lost 8 bases. The CDR3 runs to 13 residues. The CDR3 loop is CSAIATGGEKLFF. The CDR3 nucleotides read TGCAGTGCTATCGCGACAGGGGGGGAAAAACTGTTTTTT.

V gene TRBV4-3 combines with J gene TRBJ1-3, with D perhaps TRBD1 (5 bases). The CDR3 is made up of 16 amino acids. Trimming removed 1 base at V and 2 bases at J, with 12 bases between. Germline V gene lookup returns CDR1 LGHNA and CDR2 YSLEER. CDR3 amino acids: CASSQAWGEPGNTIYF. CDR3 nucleotides: TGCGCCAGCAGCCAAGCTTGGGGGGAACCTGGAAACACCATATATTTT.

In its sample, this clonotype was seen many times. The V gene is TRBV11-2, the J gene TRBJ2-7; 9 nucleotides align to TRBD2. The CDR3 is made up of 14 amino acids. Germline loops: CDR1 SGHAT, CDR2 FQNNGV. Trimming at V came to 3 bases and at J to 4 bases, leaving 4 bases not matched to a gene. CDR3 protein: CASSLRREGYEQYF. Here the CDR3 DNA reads TGTGCCAGCAGCTTGAGGCGGGAGGGGTACGAGCAGTACTTC.

In its sample, this clonotype was seen once. The chain joins TRBV24-1 to TRBJ1-1, with 7 bases identical to TRBD1. Germline V gene data show CDR1 as KGHDR and CDR2 as SFDVKD. The CDR3 covers 15 residues. Germline trimming cut 12 bases from V and 6 bases from J; bases unmatched to any gene: 18. The CDR3, as DNA: TGTGCCCCCCAAATTAACTACAGGGGTTTATCTGAAGCTTTCTTT. This encodes CAPQINYRGLSEAFF.